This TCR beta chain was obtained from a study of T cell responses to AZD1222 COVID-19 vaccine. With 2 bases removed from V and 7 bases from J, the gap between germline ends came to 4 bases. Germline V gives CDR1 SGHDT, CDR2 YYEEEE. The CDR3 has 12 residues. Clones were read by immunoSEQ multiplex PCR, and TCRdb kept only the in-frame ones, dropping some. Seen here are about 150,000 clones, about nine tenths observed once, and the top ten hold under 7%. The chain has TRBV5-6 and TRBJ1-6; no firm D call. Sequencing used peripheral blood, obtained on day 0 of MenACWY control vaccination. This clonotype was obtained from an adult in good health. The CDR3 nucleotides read TGTGCCAGCAGCTTTCCAAATTCACCCCTCCACTTT. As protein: CASSFPNSPLHF.